This T cell receptor (beta chain) was sequenced in a study of OX40 agonist ivuxolimab in advanced cancers. Study information: A partial response was reached by three patients: one with hepatocellular carcinoma and two with cutaneous melanoma. The study's findings and limits: Both CD4+ and CD8+ T cell populations in blood had undergone clonal expansion by week 6 at 0.1 to 3.0 mg/kg. Among the lowest levels of clonal expansion were found in partial responders at 0.1-3.0 mg/kg.

The data were produced by immunoSEQ multiplex PCR, yet TCRdb's version contains in-frame clones alone and is incomplete. Seen here are tens of thousands of clones, over 90% observed once, and the top ten hold 15% to 20%. CDR3 length equals 16 residues. Trimming stripped 8 bases from V and 0 bases from J, with 17 bases between. Germline V gene lookup returns CDR1 SEHNR and CDR2 FQNEAQ (reference sequence). Anyone with autoimmune disease history or systemic immunosuppression was excluded. Concerning this clone: Its antigen is not known.

The V call is TRBV7-9, the J call TRBJ2-1; D possibly corresponds to TRBD2 (5 bases). Sequenced material: CD4+ or CD8+ T cells sorted from blood, taken in a trial of the OX40 agonist ivuxolimab. The TCR originated in an adult with an advanced solid tumor such as melanoma, head and neck, liver or kidney cancer. CDR3 protein: CASDFGPGNSYNEQFF. CDR3 sequence (DNA): TGTGCCAGCGATTTCGGACCGGGAAACTCCTACAATGAGCAGTTCTTC. Complete variable domain (other parts from reference TRBV7-9 and TRBJ2-1): DTGVSQNPRHKITKRGQNVTFRCDPISEHNRLYWYRQTLGQGPEFLTYFQNEAQLEKSRLLSDRFSAERPKGSFSTLEIQRTEQGDSAMYLCASDFGPGNSYNEQFFGPGTRLTVL.